The rows below give T cell receptor beta chains drawn from one sample of a study of early T cells in non-severe SARS-CoV-2 infection. Each CDR3 protein gets one entry after TCRdb re-called the 5' RACE reads with MiXCR. The sample includes 20,000 to 25,000 distinct CDR3 sequences, more than 3.5% seen only once; the top ten take 7.8%. The sequencing input was whole blood. The receptors shown here come from an adult who was a healthcare worker with PCR-confirmed SARS-CoV-2 infection or an uninfected control (not recorded which). Both conserved end residues are part of each CDR3. Each record gives: V gene, D gene, J gene, clone size, CDR3 DNA, CDR3 protein. The D gene is left open where the match is weak. Clone size is stated in some rows and not others, as once, few, many or a class when expanded.

>TRBV7-2|-|TRBJ1-6|many
TGTGCCAGCAGCTCGCCAGGATCACCCCTCCACTTT
CASSSPGSPLHF
>TRBV4-3|-|TRBJ2-3|few
TGCGCCAGCAGCCAAACCTCAGGCACAGATACGCAGTATTTT
CASSQTSGTDTQYF
>TRBV7-2|TRBD1|TRBJ1-2|medium-sized
TGTGCCAGCAGCTTAGCGGGACAGGGAGGAGGTGGCTACACCTTC
CASSLAGQGGGGYTF
>TRBV29-1|TRBD2|TRBJ2-7|many
TGCAGCGTTCTCCCGGGACTAGCGGGAGGCGAGCAGTACTTC
CSVLPGLAGGEQYF
>TRBV10-3|-|TRBJ2-5|medium-sized
TGTGCCATCAGTGAGTCGCAAGAGACCCAGTACTTC
CAISESQETQYF
>TRBV20-1|-|TRBJ1-1|-
TGCAGTGCTAGTAAGGGAAGGATTGAAGCTTTCTTT
CSASKGRIEAFF
>TRBV7-6|-|TRBJ1-1|few
TGTGCCAGCAGCTTAAATGTCCCAGAAGCTTTCTTT
CASSLNVPEAFF
>TRBV6-2/TRBV6-3|-|TRBJ2-3|medium-sized
TGTGCCACGCAGAGTTCAGGGGATACGCAGTATTTT
CATQSSGDTQYF
>TRBV2|TRBD2|TRBJ2-7|many
TGTGCCAGCAGTGGTACTAGCGGGGGGTTTTCCTCCTACGAGCAGTACTTC
CASSGTSGGFSSYEQYF
>TRBV18|-|TRBJ1-1|many
TGTGCCAGCTCACCAGAATTTCTTGGGGGGGAATTAAACACTGAAGCTTTCTTT
CASSPEFLGGELNTEAFF
>TRBV10-3|TRBD1|TRBJ2-3|many
TGTGCCACCCGGGACAGAACTAGCACAGATACGCAGTATTTT
CATRDRTSTDTQYF
>TRBV15|TRBD1|TRBJ2-7|many
TGTGCCACCAGCAGAGATCCGGGACAGGGTAGCGAGCAGTACTTC
CATSRDPGQGSEQYF
>TRBV19|TRBD1|TRBJ2-3|many
TGTGCCAGTACCGACAGGGGACAGGGTGCAGATACGCAGTATTTT
CASTDRGQGADTQYF
>TRBV5-1|TRBD2|TRBJ2-1|-
TGCACCAGCAGCTTGGCGGGGGTCGATGAGCAGTTCTTC
CTSSLAGVDEQFF
>TRBV7-3|TRBD2|TRBJ2-5|-
TGTGCCAGCAGCCCGGGACTAGCGGAACAAGAGACCCAGTACTTC
CASSPGLAEQETQYF
>TRBV13|TRBD1|TRBJ1-2|medium-sized
TGTGCCAGCAGCTCCCGGGACAGGCCTTCATATGGCTACACCTTC
CASSSRDRPSYGYTF
>TRBV3-1|-|TRBJ2-3|many
TGTGCCAGCAGCCAAGGAGGAAAGTCGGGGCGATTTGTAAATACGCAGTATTTT
CASSQGGKSGRFVNTQYF
>TRBV5-1|TRBD1|TRBJ2-7|few
TGCGCCAGCAGCTTGGAAGGGACAGGGGGGCGTGAGCAGTACTTC
CASSLEGTGGREQYF
>TRBV6-2/TRBV6-3|TRBD1|TRBJ1-4|few
TGTGCCAGCAGTTCCTTGCACGGGACAGGGGATGAAAAACTGTTTTTT
CASSSLHGTGDEKLFF
>TRBV12-3/TRBV12-4|TRBD1|TRBJ2-7|many
TGTGCCAGCAGTCGACAGGGGGCCTCCTACGAGCAGTACTTC
CASSRQGASYEQYF
>TRBV7-2|-|TRBJ1-2|many
TGTGCCAGCAGCTTACAGGGGAGTGGCTACACCTTC
CASSLQGSGYTF
>TRBV9|-|TRBJ2-7|-
TGTGCCAGCAGCGTAGATCCAGGGGCCTACGAGCAGTACTTC
CASSVDPGAYEQYF
>TRBV5-1|-|TRBJ2-3|many
TGCGCCAGCAGCTCGGGACCAGGAGGGGATACGCAGTATTTT
CASSSGPGGDTQYF